Included here is one TCR beta chain sequence, with context. No antigen is known for it. The sample comes from a study of identifying expanded T cells in peripheral blood. Study-level points and caveats: Technical replicates showed 0.9 to 1.5 changed clones; two weeks approximately 15; four weeks 19.

TCRdb's table, derived via immunoSEQ multiplex PCR, lists solely in-frame clones and lacks some. Among 60,000 to 65,000 clones, about 80% were seen once, and the ten largest hold roughly 19%. Specimen: blood. This clonotype originated in a person aged 18 to 69 in good health.

CDR3 protein: CASAGRNTEAFF. The CDR3, as DNA: TGTGCCAGCGCGGGGAGGAACACTGAAGCTTTCTTT. The chain joins TRBV6-5 to TRBJ1-1; D not resolved. Germline values: CDR1 MNHEY, CDR2 SVGAGI. The V gene lost 8 bases and the J gene lost 1 base, with 8 bases spanning the gap. The CDR3 covers 12 residues.